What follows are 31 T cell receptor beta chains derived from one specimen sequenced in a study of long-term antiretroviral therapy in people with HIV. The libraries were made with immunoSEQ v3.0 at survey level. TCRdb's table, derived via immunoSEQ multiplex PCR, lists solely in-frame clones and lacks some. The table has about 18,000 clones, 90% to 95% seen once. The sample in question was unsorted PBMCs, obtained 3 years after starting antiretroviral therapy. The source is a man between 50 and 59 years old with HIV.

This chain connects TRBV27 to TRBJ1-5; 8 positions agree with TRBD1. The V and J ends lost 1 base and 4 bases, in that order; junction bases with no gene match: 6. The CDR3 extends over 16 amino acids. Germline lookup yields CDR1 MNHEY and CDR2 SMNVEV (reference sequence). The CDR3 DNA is TGTGCCAGCAGTTTATATCCAGGACAGGGAAATCAGCCCCAGCATTTT. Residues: CASSLYPGQGNQPQHF.

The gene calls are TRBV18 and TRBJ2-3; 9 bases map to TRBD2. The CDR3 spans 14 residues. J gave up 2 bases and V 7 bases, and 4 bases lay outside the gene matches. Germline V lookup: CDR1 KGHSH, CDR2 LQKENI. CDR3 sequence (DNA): TGTGCCAGCTGTAGCGGGGGTAACACAGATACGCAGTATTTT. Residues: CASCSGGNTDTQYF. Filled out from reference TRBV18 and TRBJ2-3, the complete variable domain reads NAGVMQNPRHLVRRRGQEARLRCSPMKGHSHVYWYRQLPEEGLKFMVYLQKENIIDESGMPKERFSAEFPKEGPSILRIQQVVRGDSAAYFCASCSGGNTDTQYFGPGTRLTVL.

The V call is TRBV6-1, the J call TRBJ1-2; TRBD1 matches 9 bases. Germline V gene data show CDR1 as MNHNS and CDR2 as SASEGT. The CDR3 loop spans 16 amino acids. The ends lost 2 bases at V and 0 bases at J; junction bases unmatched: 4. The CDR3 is CASSELWTGANYGYTF. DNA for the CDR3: TGTGCCAGCAGTGAATTGTGGACAGGGGCTAACTATGGCTACACCTTC.

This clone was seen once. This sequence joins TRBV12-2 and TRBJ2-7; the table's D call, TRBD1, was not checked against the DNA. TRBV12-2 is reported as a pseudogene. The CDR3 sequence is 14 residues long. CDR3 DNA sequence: TGTGCAAGTCGCCCGGGACACCGCTCCTACGAGCAGTACTTC. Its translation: CASRPGHRSYEQYF.

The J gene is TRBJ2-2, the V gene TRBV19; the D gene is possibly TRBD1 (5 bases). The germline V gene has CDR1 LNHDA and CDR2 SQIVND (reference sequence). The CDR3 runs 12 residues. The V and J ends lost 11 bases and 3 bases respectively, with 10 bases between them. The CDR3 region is CAVSGYTGELFF. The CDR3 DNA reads TGTGCCGTTTCAGGGTACACCGGGGAGCTGTTTTTT.

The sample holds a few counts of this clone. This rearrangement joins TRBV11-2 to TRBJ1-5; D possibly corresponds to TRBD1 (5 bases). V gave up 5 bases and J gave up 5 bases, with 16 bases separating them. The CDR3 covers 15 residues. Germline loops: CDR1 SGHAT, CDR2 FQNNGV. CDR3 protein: CASSPGGGLDQPQHF. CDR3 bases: TGTGCCAGCAGCCCCGGCGGGGGATTAGATCAGCCCCAGCATTTT.

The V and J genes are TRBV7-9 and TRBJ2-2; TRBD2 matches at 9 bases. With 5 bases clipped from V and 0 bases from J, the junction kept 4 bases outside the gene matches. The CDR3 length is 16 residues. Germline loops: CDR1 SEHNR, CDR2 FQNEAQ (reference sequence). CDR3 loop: CASSPTSGPNTGELFF. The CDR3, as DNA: TGTGCCAGCAGCCCTACTAGCGGGCCGAACACCGGGGAGCTGTTTTTT. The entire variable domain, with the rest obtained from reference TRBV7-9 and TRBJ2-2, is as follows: DTGVSQNPRHKITKRGQNVTFRCDPISEHNRLYWYRQTLGQGPEFLTYFQNEAQLEKSRLLSDRFSAERPKGSFSTLEIQRTEQGDSAMYLCASSPTSGPNTGELFFGEGSRLTVL.

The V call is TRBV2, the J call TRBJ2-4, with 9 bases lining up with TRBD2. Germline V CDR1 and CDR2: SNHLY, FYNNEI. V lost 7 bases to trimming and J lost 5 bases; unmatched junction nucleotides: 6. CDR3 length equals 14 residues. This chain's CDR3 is CASTPTSGENIQYF. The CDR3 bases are TGTGCCAGCACTCCGACTAGCGGAGAAAACATTCAGTACTTC.

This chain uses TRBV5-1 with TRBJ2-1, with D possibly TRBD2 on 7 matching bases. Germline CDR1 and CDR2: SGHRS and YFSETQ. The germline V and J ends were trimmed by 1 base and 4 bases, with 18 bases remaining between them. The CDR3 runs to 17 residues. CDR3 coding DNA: TGCGCCAGCAGCTTGTCTCGGGGGGCGGATCAGTACAATGAGCAGTTCTTC. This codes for CASSLSRGADQYNEQFF.

CDR3 coding DNA: TGTGCCAGCAGCGGCGGCCCGAACACCATATATTTT. Translated, it gives CASSGGPNTIYF. The chain uses TRBV9 and TRBJ1-3; D remains ambiguous. The V gene lost 3 bases and the J gene lost 7 bases, with 8 bases spanning the gap. The CDR3 sequence is 12 residues long. Germline V CDR1 and CDR2: SGDLS, YYNGEE.

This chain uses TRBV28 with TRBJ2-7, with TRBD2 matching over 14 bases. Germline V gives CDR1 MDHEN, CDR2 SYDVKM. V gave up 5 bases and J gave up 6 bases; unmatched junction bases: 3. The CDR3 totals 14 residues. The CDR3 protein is CASSVTSGGGEQYF. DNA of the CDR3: TGTGCCAGCAGTGTGACTAGCGGGGGGGGCGAGCAGTACTTC. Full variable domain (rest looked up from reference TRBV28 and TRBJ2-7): DVKVTQSSRYLVKRTGEKVFLECVQDMDHENMFWYRQDPGLGLRLIYFSYDVKMKEKGDIPEGYSVSREKKERFSLILESASTNQTSMYLCASSVTSGGGEQYFGPGTRLTVT.

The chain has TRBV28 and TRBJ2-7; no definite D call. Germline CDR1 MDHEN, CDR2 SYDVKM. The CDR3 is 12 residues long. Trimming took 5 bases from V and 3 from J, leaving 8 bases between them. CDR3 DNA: TGTGCCAGCAGTCCCCGGGTCTACGAGCAGTACTTC. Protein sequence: CASSPRVYEQYF.

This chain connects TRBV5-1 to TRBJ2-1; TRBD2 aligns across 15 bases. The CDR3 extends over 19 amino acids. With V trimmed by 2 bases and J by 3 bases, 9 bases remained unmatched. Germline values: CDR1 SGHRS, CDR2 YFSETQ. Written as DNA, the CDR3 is TGCGCCAGCAGCTTAGTCCCGGGACTAGCGGGGGGCTACTACAATGAGCAGTTCTTC. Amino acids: CASSLVPGLAGGYYNEQFF.

The CDR3 loop is CASSQSGMTQPQHF. CDR3 DNA sequence: TGTGCCAGCAGCCAATCGGGGATGACTCAGCCCCAGCATTTT. The chain couples TRBV16 to TRBJ1-5; D is unresolved. V lost 0 bases, J lost 6 bases, and 9 bases lay in between. This CDR3 spans 14 amino acids. Germline V gene data show CDR1 as KGHSY and CDR2 as FQNENV.

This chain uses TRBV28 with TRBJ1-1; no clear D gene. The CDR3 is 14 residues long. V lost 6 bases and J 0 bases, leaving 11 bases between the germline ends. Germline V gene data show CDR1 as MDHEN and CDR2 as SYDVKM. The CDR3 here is CASRLGLMNTEAFF. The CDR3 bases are TGTGCCAGCAGGCTAGGGCTTATGAACACTGAAGCTTTCTTT.

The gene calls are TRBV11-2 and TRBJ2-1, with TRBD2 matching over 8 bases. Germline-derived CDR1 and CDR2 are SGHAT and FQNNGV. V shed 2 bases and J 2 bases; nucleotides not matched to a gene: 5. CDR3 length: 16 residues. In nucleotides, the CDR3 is TGTGCCAGCAGCTTATCGCGGGGGGTCACCTACAATGAGCAGTTCTTC. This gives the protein CASSLSRGVTYNEQFF.

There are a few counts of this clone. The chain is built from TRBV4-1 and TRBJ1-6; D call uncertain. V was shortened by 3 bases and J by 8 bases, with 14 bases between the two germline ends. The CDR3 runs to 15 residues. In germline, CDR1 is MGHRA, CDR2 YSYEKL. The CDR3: CASSHIDWEDSPLHF. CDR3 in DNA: TGCGCCAGCAGCCACATCGACTGGGAGGATTCACCCCTCCACTTT.

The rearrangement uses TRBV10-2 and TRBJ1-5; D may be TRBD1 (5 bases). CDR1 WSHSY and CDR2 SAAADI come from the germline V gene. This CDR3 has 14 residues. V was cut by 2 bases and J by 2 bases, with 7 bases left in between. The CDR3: CASSEIGGNQPQHF. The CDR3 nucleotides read TGCGCCAGCAGTGAGATAGGGGGCAATCAGCCCCAGCATTTT.

CDR3 sequence reads: CSVEDGLILGRTF. In nucleotides, the CDR3 is TGCAGCGTTGAAGATGGGCTGATATTGGGGCGAACCTTC. This sequence joins TRBV29-1 and TRBJ1-2, with TRBD1 as a possible D gene (5 bases). Germline-derived CDR1 and CDR2 are SQVTM and ANQGSEA. Trimming stripped 0 bases from V and 14 bases from J, with 19 bases between. This CDR3 has 13 residues.

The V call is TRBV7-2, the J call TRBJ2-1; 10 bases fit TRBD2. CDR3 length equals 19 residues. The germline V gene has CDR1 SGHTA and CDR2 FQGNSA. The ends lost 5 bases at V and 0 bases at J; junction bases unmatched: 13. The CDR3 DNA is TGTGCCAGCAGCCTCAGGACTAGCGGCGCCGTGAGCTCCTACAATGAGCAGTTCTTC. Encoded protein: CASSLRTSGAVSSYNEQFF.

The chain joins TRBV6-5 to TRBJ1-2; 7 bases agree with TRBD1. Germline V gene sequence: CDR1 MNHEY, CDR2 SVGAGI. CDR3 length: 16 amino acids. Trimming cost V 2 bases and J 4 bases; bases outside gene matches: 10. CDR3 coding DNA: TGTGCCAGCAGTTACATCGGACAGGCCTACTCCTATGGCTACACCTTC. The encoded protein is CASSYIGQAYSYGYTF.

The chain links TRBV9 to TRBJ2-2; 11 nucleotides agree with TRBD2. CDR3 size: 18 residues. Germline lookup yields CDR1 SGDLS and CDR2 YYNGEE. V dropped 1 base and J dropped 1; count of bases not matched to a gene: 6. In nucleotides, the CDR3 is TGTGCCAGCAGCGTATTAGCGGGGGGGCAATGGAACACCGGGGAGCTGTTTTTT. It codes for CASSVLAGGQWNTGELFF.

The CDR3 DNA is TGCGCCAGCAGCTGGGGAATTAGCAGCTCCTATAATTCACCCCTCCACTTT. Its protein is CASSWGISSSYNSPLHF. The V gene is TRBV5-1, the J gene TRBJ1-6; D is uncertain. From germline, CDR1 is SGHRS and CDR2 YFSETQ. The CDR3 loop spans 17 amino acids. V lost 3 bases to trimming and J lost 0 bases, with 13 bases between them.

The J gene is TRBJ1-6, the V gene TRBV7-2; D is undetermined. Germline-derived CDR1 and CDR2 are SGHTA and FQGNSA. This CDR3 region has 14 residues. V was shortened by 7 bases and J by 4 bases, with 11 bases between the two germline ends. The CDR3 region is CASKKALYNSPLHF. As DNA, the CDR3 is TGTGCCAGCAAGAAGGCTCTTTATAATTCACCCCTCCACTTT.

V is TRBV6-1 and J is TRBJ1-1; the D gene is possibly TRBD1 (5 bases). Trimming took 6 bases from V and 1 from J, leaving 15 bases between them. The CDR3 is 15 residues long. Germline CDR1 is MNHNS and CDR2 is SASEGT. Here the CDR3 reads CASSDLRAPNTEAFF. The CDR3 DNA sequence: TGTGCCAGCAGCGATCTCAGGGCACCGAACACTGAAGCTTTCTTT.

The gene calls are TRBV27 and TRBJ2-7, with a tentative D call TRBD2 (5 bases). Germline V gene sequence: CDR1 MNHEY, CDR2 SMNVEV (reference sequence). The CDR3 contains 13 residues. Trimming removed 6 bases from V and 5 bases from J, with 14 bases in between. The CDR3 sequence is CASSRPSGNEQYF. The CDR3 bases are TGTGCCAGCAGCCGCCCCTCCGGGAACGAGCAGTACTTC.

CDR3 DNA sequence: TGTGCCAGTAGTACCTGGCAGCAGGAACTCTATGGCTACACCTTC. Protein: CASSTWQQELYGYTF. This chain connects TRBV19 to TRBJ1-2; D remains ambiguous. The germline gives CDR1 LNHDA, CDR2 SQIVND (reference sequence). Trimming pared 4 bases from V and 4 bases from J, leaving 16 bases between. CDR3 length: 15 amino acids.

Here the CDR3 DNA reads TGTGCCAGCAGCCAAGATCCGGCTAGAGCGAACCCCTCGAGCACAGATACGCAGTATTTT. Residues: CASSQDPARANPSSTDTQYF. The V call is TRBV4-2, the J call TRBJ2-3; D remains ambiguous. CDR1 and CDR2 from the germline V gene are LGHNA and YNFKEQ. There are 20 residues in the CDR3. The V and J ends lost 0 bases and 0 bases respectively, with 22 bases between them.

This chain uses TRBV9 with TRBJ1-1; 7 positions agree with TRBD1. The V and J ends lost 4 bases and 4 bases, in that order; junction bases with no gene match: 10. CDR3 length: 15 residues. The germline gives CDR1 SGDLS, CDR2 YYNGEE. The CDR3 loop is CASSPTTGKATEAFF. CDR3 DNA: TGTGCCAGCAGCCCCACGACAGGGAAGGCCACTGAAGCTTTCTTT. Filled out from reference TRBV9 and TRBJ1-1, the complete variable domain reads DSGVTQTPKHLITATGQRVTLRCSPRSGDLSVYWYQQSLDQGLQFLIQYYNGEERAKGNILERFSAQQFPDLHSELNLSSLELGDSALYFCASSPTTGKATEAFFGQGTRLTVV.

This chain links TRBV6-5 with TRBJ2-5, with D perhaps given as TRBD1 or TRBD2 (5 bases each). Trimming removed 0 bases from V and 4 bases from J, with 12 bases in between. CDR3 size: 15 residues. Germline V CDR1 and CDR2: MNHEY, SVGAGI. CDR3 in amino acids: CASSYSAGSGETQYF. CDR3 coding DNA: TGTGCCAGCAGTTACTCAGCAGGGAGTGGAGAGACCCAGTACTTC.

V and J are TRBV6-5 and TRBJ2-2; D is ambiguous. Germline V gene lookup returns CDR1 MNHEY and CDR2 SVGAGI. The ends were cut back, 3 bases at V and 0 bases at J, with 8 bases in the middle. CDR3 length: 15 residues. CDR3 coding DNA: TGTGCCAGCAGTTATGGAGCGACGAACACCGGGGAGCTGTTTTTT. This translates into CASSYGATNTGELFF.